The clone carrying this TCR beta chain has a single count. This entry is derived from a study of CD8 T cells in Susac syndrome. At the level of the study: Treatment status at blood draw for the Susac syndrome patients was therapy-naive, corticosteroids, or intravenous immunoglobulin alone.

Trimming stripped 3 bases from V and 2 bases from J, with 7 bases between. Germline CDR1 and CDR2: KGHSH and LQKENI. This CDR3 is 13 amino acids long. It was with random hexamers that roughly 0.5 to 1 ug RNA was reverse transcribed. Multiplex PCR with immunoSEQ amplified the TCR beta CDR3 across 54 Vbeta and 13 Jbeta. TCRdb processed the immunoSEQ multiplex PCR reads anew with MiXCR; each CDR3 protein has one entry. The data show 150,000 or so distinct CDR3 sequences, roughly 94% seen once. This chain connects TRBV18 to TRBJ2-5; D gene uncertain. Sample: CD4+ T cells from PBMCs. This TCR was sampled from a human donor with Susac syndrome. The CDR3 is CASSPGLQETQYF. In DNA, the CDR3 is TGTGCCAGCTCACCTGGGTTACAAGAGACCCAGTACTTC.